This TCR beta chain was sequenced for a study of identical twins (dated by TCRdb to about 2016). Describing the broader study: TCR alpha and beta repertoires from monozygotic twins, unrelated adults of various ages and cord blood were deep-sequenced to test whether fetal clonotypes persist. To rule out contamination, the twin experiments were replicated at different times with different library preparation protocols. Results the study describes overall, beyond this receptor: In beta out-of-frame sequences, excess twin sharing was weaker, because having fewer shared sequences lowered the signal-to-noise ratio. Out-of-frame TCR alpha sequences shared between twins showed an excess of low generation-probability sequences compared with coincidental sharing between unrelated individuals. Invariant T cells such as MAIT and iNKT could partly confound zero-insertion analyses, though diverse VJ usage argued against this for most clonotypes. Fewer insertions were carried by abundant cord blood beta clonotypes; a weaker similar trend was observed in young adult naive repertoires, while no such trend was observed in memory repertoires. Recombination models systematically underestimated out-of-frame TCR alpha sharing in monozygotic twins but agreed with sharing between unrelated individuals. Because the same donors could not be followed over many years, conclusions were based on cross-sectional statistical analysis.

CDR1 and CDR2, looked up from the germline V gene (reference sequence), are DFQATT and SNEGSKA. V drops 0 bases and J drops 4 bases, leaving 9 bases in between. The CDR3 sequence holds 13 residues, the cysteine and phenylalanine included. Here the CDR3 DNA is all that survives: 39 bases in frame from base 1. Receptor amplification or capture employed 5' RACE. Instrument used: Illumina HiSeq 2000. A universal primer binding site was introduced by template switching, and a unique molecular identifier was present in the final cDNA, enabling accurate counting of TCR cDNA molecules. First-strand cDNA for TCR alpha and beta chains was synthesized from specific primers in the conserved constant-segment region. To control for contamination, every cDNA library carried two barcodes: a SMART-Mk sample barcode plus Illumina barcodes. TruSeq adapter sequences, together with Illumina sample barcodes, were added in two successive PCR steps. The Illumina HiSeq platform was used with custom primers to sequence TCR alpha and beta cDNA libraries. The published analysis was carried out like this. MiGEC was used to process raw reads and extract unique molecular identifiers, and MiXCR was used to find CDR3 positions. Recombination models were inferred per individual with the repgenHMM and IGoR tools using an EM algorithm. Shared clonotype analysis was performed with the tcR package in R, normalizing sharing by the product of cloneset sizes. To study raw recombination without the effects of thymic and clonal selection, out-of-frame nonproductive sequences were analyzed. TCRdb reanalyzed the raw reads on its own, using fastp at Q25 for trimming and MiXCR for clone calling, and kept in-frame beta chains. Every CDR3 protein is listed once, alongside the most common genes and DNA of its rows. Here the V and J calls rest on TCRdb's processing, not on the authors' analysis. The sample has 200,000 to 250,000 distinct CDR3 sequences on record, approximately 8% of them singletons. Under 6% of the sample rests with the top ten.

In regard to this clonotype: Its antigen target is currently unknown. Base qualities are not at hand, and no much larger clone is one base apart.

Only healthy Caucasian donors were included. The twin cohort consisted of three pairs of female monozygotic twins, all aged roughly 18 to 29 years. CD4+ and CD8+ T cell populations were isolated with positive isolation kits from Invitrogen. These data also featured in a second study, about yellow fever vaccine responses in identical twins. As described in the second report: According to the authors, the vaccine-induced T cell response in identical twins seemed to be partly convergent and partly specific to each individual. Focusing on identical twins, the study followed the T cell clones that responded to the vaccine, and did so with precision.

The sequenced sample consisted of CD8+ T cells sorted from blood. The clonotype originates from a woman aged 18-35 years in good health. Recombination linked TRBV20-1 to TRBJ1-2; the D gene is unclear. At the DNA level, the sequence is TGCAGTGCTAGAGATCCCGCAGGCTATGGCTACACCTTC. This is translated as CSARDPAGYGYTF.